This section outlines one T cell receptor beta chain sequence together with its context. The antigen is not known. This sample is drawn from a study of shared clonotypes between healthy human individuals. The repertoire was sequenced with immunoSEQ multiplex PCR; TCRdb's copy has only in-frame clones and lacks some. The table records a few million clones, over 85% of them present only once. Study-wide findings and caveats: Despite large depth, rarefaction showed incomplete sorted-subset sequencing.

Losses at the gene ends were 0 bases for V and 10 bases for J; bases not matched to a gene: 8. The CDR3 sequence is 15 residues long. The germline CDR1 and CDR2 sequences are SGHRS and YFSETQ. The sample comprised naive CD4+ T cells from PBMCs. Subset reported: CD45RA+ positively selected. This TCR was sampled from a man aged 18 to 29 in good health. Some clones in this sample may be carry-over from other donors' samples. The V and J genes are TRBV5-1 and TRBJ2-1; the match to TRBD2 covers 9 bases. CDR3 nucleotide sequence: TGCGCCAGCAGCTTGGGGACTAGCGACGGAGAAGAGCAGTTCTTC. This codes for CASSLGTSDGEEQFF.